What follows describes a single T cell receptor beta chain. The CDR3 end is not reached by the read, which stops 3 residues before it; the germline J gene fills it in. Here immunoSEQ multiplex PCR was the method, and the copy in TCRdb shows in-frame clones only, minus some. Here the sample table reports tens of thousands of clones. These data originate in a study of T cells in women clearing cervical HPV infection. The V and J ends lost 1 base and 4 bases, in that order; junction bases with no gene match: 4. CDR3 size: 14 residues. Germline CDR1 is MGHRA and CDR2 is YSYEKL. Input material: blood buffy coat. The genes are TRBV4-1 and TRBJ2-7; TRBD2 aligns across 7 bases. The sequence derives from a woman between 18 and 75 years old with a cervical HPV16 infection that either progressed to CIN3+ or cleared (not recorded which). Partial CDR3 DNA: TGCGCCAGCAGCCAAGTGAGGGGAGGGTACGAG. Protein: CASSQVRGGYE. The full-length CDR3 reads as CASSQVRGGYEQYF.